A single sample is the source of the 12 T cell receptor beta chains below, sequenced in a study of CD8 T cells in Susac syndrome. RNA totalling roughly 0.45 to 1 ug underwent reverse transcription with random hexamers. TCRdb re-analysed the immunoSEQ multiplex PCR reads in MiXCR, keeping a single row per CDR3 protein. Among 50,000 to 65,000 distinct CDR3 sequences listed, more than 80% were seen once. The sample was CD8+ T cells from PBMCs. Receptors originate from a human donor in good health.

This chain links TRBV29-1 with TRBJ2-1; D is undetermined. The germline CDR1 and CDR2 sequences are SQVTM and ANQGSEA. The CDR3 sequence is 13 residues long. V gave up 1 base and J gave up 8 bases, with 12 bases separating them. The CDR3 DNA is TGCAGCGTTGAAGGGGGTCGGCAATATGAGCAGTTCTTC. Amino acids: CSVEGGRQYEQFF.

This chain links TRBV20-1 with TRBJ2-7; 10 bases fit TRBD1. Per germline, CDR1 DFQATT and CDR2 SNEGSKA (reference sequence). V trimming: 8 bases; J trimming: 4 bases; junction bases outside the gene matches: 14. This CDR3 has 15 residues. The CDR3 spells CSSLTRDRGSYEQYF. The CDR3 DNA reads TGCAGTTCTTTAACCCGGGACAGGGGATCGTACGAGCAGTACTTC.

The chain's CDR3 is CSVQTPGQTTYEQYF. DNA for the CDR3: TGCAGCGTCCAAACCCCGGGACAGACAACCTACGAGCAGTACTTC. This chain connects TRBV29-1 to TRBJ2-7, with TRBD1 matching over 7 bases. Germline V gives CDR1 SQVTM, CDR2 ANQGSEA. V was clipped by 6 bases and J by 2 bases; unmatched bases: 13. The CDR3 length is 15 residues.

This clonotype came up a few times. The V gene is TRBV25-1, the J gene TRBJ2-7, with TRBD1 matching over 10 bases. The junction had 11 bases not matched to a gene; V was cut back by 3 bases and J by 0 bases. CDR1 is MGHDK, CDR2 SYGVNS, per germline. The CDR3 covers 18 residues. CDR3: CASSDHFLGTGDSYEQYF. CDR3 in DNA: TGTGCCAGCAGTGATCACTTCCTCGGGACAGGGGACTCCTACGAGCAGTACTTC.

The chain joins TRBV4-3 to TRBJ2-7; 9 bases are shared with TRBD2. CDR1 is LGHNA and CDR2 is YSLEER in the germline V gene. V trimming: 5 bases; J trimming: 2 bases; junction bases outside the gene matches: 7. CDR3 length: 15 residues. Here the CDR3 DNA reads TGCGCCAGCAGCACCGATAGCGGGAGCGCCTACGAGCAGTACTTC. This encodes CASSTDSGSAYEQYF.

The chain combines TRBV6-1 with TRBJ1-6; no definite D call. In germline, CDR1 is MNHNS, CDR2 SASEGT. This CDR3 contains 13 residues. V was shortened by 3 bases and J by 8 bases, with 8 bases between the two germline ends. CDR3 in DNA: TGTGCCAGCAGTGAGGGAAACTATTCACCCCTCCACTTT. Translation: CASSEGNYSPLHF.

This rearrangement joins TRBV12-3 or TRBV12-4 to TRBJ2-3; tentatively, D is TRBD2 (5 bases). The CDR3 totals 15 residues. Trimming took 5 bases from V and 4 from J, leaving 16 bases between them. CDR3 protein: CASSPVGAEADTQYF. CDR3 DNA sequence: TGTGCCAGCAGTCCCGTGGGAGCGGAGGCAGATACGCAGTATTTT.

The chain couples TRBV6-1 to TRBJ1-4; 12 bases map to TRBD1. The CDR3 spans 17 residues. The germline V gene has CDR1 MNHNS and CDR2 SASEGT. With V trimmed by 7 bases and J by 7 bases, 13 bases remained unmatched. As DNA, the CDR3 is TGTGCCAGCAAGTCACCGGGACAGGGGGCGCGGGGTGAAAAACTGTTTTTT. The encoded protein is CASKSPGQGARGEKLFF.

This clonotype came up once. This sequence joins TRBV6-1 and TRBJ1-4; unclear D gene. This CDR3 spans 15 amino acids. CDR1 is MNHNS and CDR2 is SASEGT in the germline V gene. V dropped 1 base and J dropped 8 bases, with 14 bases sitting between them. In nucleotides, the CDR3 is TGTGCCAGCAGTGAAGGAAGGTCTTTGAGGGAAAAACTGTTTTTT. The encoded protein is CASSEGRSLREKLFF.

This clonotype was counted a few times. The chain has TRBV7-9 and TRBJ1-3, with 8 bases that match TRBD1. This CDR3 has 15 residues. V lost 5 bases and J lost 4; bases outside the gene matches: 7. From germline, CDR1 is SEHNR and CDR2 FQNEAQ (reference sequence). The CDR3 DNA follows: TGTGCCAGCAGCGGCGGACAGGGAAGGGGAAACACCATATATTTT. Protein sequence: CASSGGQGRGNTIYF.

This chain uses TRBV4-1 with TRBJ2-7; 8 positions match TRBD1. The germline gives CDR1 MGHRA, CDR2 YSYEKL. Trimming removed 2 bases from V and 0 bases from J; junction bases left unmatched: 6. The CDR3 loop spans 16 amino acids. The DNA of the CDR3 is TGCGCCAGCAGCCAAACAGGGGGTGGGAGCTCCTACGAGCAGTACTTC. Protein sequence: CASSQTGGGSSYEQYF.

This chain joins TRBV18 and TRBJ2-3; no clear D. The CDR3 runs 15 residues. CDR1 is KGHSH, CDR2 LQKENI, per germline. V lost 3 bases to trimming and J lost 3 bases, with 13 bases between them. CDR3 in amino acids: CASSPPSGLTDTQYF. The CDR3 nucleotides are TGTGCCAGCTCACCGCCCTCCGGGTTGACAGATACGCAGTATTTT.